This T cell receptor (beta chain) was recorded in a study of blood T cell repertoires in COVID-19. Study summary: Acute-phase and convalescent COVID-19 samples originated in the United States, Italy and Spain. The analysed material was cDNA or gDNA that came from T cells, B-cell-depleted T cells, or PBMCs.

Trimming removed 8 bases from V and 4 bases from J, with 14 bases in between. Germline V gene data show CDR1 as MNHEY and CDR2 as SVGAGI. This CDR3 has 13 amino acids. The data were produced by immunoSEQ multiplex PCR, yet TCRdb's version contains in-frame clones alone and is incomplete. The table lists roughly 250,000 clones, about 80% of them singletons. This clonotype originated in a person aged 65-85 years with COVID-19, enrolled during active disease. Sequences were obtained from peripheral blood. V usage is TRBV6-5 and J usage is TRBJ1-1; D unclear. Here the CDR3 DNA reads TGTGCCAGCGGAGCAGGAGGTTTCACTGAAGCTTTCTTT. It encodes CASGAGGFTEAFF.